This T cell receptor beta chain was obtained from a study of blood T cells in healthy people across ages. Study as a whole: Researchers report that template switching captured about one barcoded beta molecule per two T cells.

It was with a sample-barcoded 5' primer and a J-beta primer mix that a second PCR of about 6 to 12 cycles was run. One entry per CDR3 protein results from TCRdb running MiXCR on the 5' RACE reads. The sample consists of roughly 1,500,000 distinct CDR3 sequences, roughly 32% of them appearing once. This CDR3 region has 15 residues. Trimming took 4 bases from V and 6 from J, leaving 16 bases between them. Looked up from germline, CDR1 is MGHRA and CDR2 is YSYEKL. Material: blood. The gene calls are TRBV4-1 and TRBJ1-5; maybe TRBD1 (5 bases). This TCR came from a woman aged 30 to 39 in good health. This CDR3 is CASSLSLGVGQPQHF. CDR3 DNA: TGCGCCAGCAGCCTTTCCCTAGGGGTCGGTCAGCCCCAGCATTTT.